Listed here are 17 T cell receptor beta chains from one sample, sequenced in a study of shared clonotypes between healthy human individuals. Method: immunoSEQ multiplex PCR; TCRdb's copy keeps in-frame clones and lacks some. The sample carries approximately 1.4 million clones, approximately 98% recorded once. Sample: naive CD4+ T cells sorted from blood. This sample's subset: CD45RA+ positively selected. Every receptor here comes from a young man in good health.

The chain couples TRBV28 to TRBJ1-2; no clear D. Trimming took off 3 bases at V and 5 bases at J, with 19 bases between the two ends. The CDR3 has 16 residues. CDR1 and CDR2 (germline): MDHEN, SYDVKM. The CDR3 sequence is CASSFGRKRSEYGYTF. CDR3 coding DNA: TGTGCCAGCAGTTTCGGGCGGAAGCGGTCGGAATATGGCTACACCTTC.

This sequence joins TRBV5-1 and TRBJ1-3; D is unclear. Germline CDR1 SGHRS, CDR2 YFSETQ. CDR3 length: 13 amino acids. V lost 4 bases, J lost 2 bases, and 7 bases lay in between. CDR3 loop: CASSPEAGNTIYF. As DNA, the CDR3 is TGCGCCAGCAGCCCCGAGGCTGGAAACACCATATATTTT.

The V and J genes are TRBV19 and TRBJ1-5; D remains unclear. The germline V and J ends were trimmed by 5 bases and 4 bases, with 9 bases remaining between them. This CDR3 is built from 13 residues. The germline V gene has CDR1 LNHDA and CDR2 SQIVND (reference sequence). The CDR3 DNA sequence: TGTGCCAGTAGTTCGGGCCCGAATCAGCCCCAGCATTTT. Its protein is CASSSGPNQPQHF.

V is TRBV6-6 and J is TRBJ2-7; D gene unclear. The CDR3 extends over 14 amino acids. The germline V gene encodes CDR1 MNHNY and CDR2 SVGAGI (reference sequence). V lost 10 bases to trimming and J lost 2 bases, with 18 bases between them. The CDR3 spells CAISPAAETYEQYF. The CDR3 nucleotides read TGTGCCATTTCCCCCGCAGCCGAGACCTACGAGCAGTACTTC.

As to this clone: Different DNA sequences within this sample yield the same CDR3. The chain's CDR3 is CASSLVSYEQYF. The CDR3, as DNA: TGCGCCAGCAGCTTGGTTAGTTACGAGCAGTACTTC. This sequence joins TRBV5-1 and TRBJ2-7; D remains ambiguous. This CDR3 region has 12 residues. Trimming removed 0 bases from V and 4 bases from J, with 5 bases in between. Germline CDR1 is SGHRS and CDR2 is YFSETQ.

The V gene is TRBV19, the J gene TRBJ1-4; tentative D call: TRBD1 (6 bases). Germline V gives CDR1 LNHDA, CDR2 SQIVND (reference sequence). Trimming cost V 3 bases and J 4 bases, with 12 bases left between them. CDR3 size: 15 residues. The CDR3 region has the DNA TGTGCCAGTAGTATGGTACAGGGTGTTAATGAAAAACTGTTTTTT. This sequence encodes CASSMVQGVNEKLFF.

Here the CDR3 reads CADRTFQSDTQYF. The CDR3 region has the DNA TGTGCCGACAGGACATTCCAGTCAGATACGCAGTATTTT. This rearrangement joins TRBV30 to TRBJ2-3; D possibly corresponds to TRBD1 (6 bases). This CDR3 has 13 residues. Trimming took off 8 bases at V and 4 bases at J, with 16 bases between the two ends. The germline CDR1 and CDR2 sequences are GTSNPN and SVGIG (reference sequence).

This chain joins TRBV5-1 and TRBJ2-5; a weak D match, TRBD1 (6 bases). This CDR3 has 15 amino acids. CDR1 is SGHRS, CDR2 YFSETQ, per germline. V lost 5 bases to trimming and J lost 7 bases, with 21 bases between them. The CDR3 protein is CASSFDNRDLGTQYF. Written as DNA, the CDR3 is TGCGCCAGCAGTTTCGACAACAGGGATTTAGGGACCCAGTACTTC.

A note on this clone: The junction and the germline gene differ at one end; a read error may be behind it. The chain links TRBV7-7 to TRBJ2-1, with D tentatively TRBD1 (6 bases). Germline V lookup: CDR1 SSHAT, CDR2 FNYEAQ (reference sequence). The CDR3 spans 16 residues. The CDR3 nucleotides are TGTGCTAGCAGTCTAGCACAGGGTGGGGTTTACAATGAGCAGTTCTTC. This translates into CASSLAQGGVYNEQFF.

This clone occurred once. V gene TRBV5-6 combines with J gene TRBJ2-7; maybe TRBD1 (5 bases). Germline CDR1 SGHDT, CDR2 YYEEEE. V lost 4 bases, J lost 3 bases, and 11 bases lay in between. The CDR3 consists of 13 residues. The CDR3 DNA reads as TGTGCCAGCAGCCTGCAAACAGGCTACGAGCAGTACTTC. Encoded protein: CASSLQTGYEQYF.

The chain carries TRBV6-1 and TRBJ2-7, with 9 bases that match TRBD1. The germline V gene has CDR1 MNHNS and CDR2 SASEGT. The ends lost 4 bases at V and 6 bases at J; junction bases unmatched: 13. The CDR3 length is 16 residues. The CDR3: CASSGGTGHTSGEQYF. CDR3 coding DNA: TGTGCCAGCAGTGGGGGGACAGGGCATACGAGTGGCGAGCAGTACTTC.

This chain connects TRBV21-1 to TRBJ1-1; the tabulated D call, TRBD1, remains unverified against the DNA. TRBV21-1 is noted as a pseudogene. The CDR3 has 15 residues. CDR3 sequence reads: CASSNWDRGRKVAFF. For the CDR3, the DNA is TGTGCCAGCAGCAACTGGGACAGGGGGCGCAAGGTCGCTTTCTTT.

This chain's CDR3 is CASSPTEDTQYF. As DNA, the CDR3 is TGTGCCAGCAGCCCGACAGAGGATACGCAGTATTTT. The chain carries TRBV11-2 and TRBJ2-3, with D possibly TRBD1 on 5 matching bases. The ends were cut back, 5 bases at V and 6 bases at J, with 9 bases in the middle. Germline V lookup: CDR1 SGHAT, CDR2 FQNNGV. CDR3 size: 12 residues. The full variable domain, its missing parts supplied by reference TRBV11-2 and TRBJ2-3, is EAGVAQSPRYKIIEKRQSVAFWCNPISGHATLYWYQQILGQGPKLLIQFQNNGVVDDSQLPKDRFSAERLKGVDSTLKIQPAKLEDSAVYLCASSPTEDTQYFGPGTRLTVL.

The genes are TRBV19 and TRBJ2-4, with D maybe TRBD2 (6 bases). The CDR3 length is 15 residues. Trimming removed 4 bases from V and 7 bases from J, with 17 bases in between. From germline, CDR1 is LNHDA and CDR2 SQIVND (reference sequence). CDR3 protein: CASSTTAGLGNIQYF. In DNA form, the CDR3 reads TGTGCCAGTAGTACGACCGCGGGGCTTGGGAACATTCAGTACTTC.

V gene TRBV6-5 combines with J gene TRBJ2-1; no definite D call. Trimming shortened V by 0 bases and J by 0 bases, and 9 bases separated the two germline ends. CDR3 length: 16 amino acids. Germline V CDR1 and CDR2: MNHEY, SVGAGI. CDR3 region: CASSYSSRPSYNEQFF. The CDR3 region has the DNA TGTGCCAGCAGTTACTCAAGCCGCCCCTCCTACAATGAGCAGTTCTTC.

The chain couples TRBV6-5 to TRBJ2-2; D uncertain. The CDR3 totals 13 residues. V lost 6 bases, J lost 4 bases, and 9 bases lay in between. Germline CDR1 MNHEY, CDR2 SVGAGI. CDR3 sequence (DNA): TGTGCCAGCAGGCCCATTAGCACCGGGGAGCTGTTTTTT. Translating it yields CASRPISTGELFF.

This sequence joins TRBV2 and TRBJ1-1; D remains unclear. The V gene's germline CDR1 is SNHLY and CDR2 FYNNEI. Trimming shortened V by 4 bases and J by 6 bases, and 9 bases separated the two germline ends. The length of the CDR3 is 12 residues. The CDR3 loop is CASSGGGAEAFF. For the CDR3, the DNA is TGTGCCAGCAGTGGGGGTGGTGCTGAAGCTTTCTTT. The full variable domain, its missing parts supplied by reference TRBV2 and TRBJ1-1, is EPEVTQTPSHQVTQMGQEVILRCVPISNHLYFYWYRQILGQKVEFLVSFYNNEISEKSEIFDDQFSVERPDGSNFTLKIRSTKLEDSAMYFCASSGGGAEAFFGQGTRLTVV.